A single sample is the source of the 11 T cell receptor beta chains below, sequenced in a study of T cells in localized non-small cell lung cancer. TCRdb keeps only in-frame clones here, not all; method: immunoSEQ multiplex PCR. Found here are tens of thousands of clones, about 82% of them singletons; the top ten hold around 15%. Specimen: peripheral blood, collected before any cancer treatment. The receptors were gathered from a male donor aged 60 or over with stage III squamous cell lung carcinoma.

This clone occurred a few times. The V call is TRBV7-2, the J call TRBJ1-1; no definite D call. Trimming shortened V by 1 base and J by 7 bases, and 10 bases separated the two germline ends. Germline loops: CDR1 SGHTA, CDR2 FQGNSA. There are 13 residues in the CDR3. The CDR3 loop reads CASSLEGYGEAFF. CDR3 DNA: TGTGCCAGCAGCTTAGAGGGATATGGTGAAGCTTTCTTT.

The chain has TRBV28 and TRBJ2-5; TRBD2 might be the D (6 bases). V lost 7 bases to trimming and J lost 0 bases, with 12 bases between them. Germline V gene lookup returns CDR1 MDHEN and CDR2 SYDVKM. The CDR3 spans 14 residues. The CDR3 DNA is TGTGCCAGCACTGGGTGGGACTACCAAGAGACCCAGTACTTC. This codes for CASTGWDYQETQYF.

The chain recombines TRBV28 with TRBJ1-2, with 8 bases identical to TRBD1. The CDR3 totals 13 residues. Germline lookup yields CDR1 MDHEN and CDR2 SYDVKM. Losses at the gene ends were 10 bases for V and 4 bases for J; bases not matched to a gene: 8. For the CDR3, the DNA is TGTGCCACAGGGGGCGGAGCTGCCTATGGCTACACCTTC. This sequence encodes CATGGGAAYGYTF.

This chain connects TRBV4-2 to TRBJ2-3; D is perhaps TRBD1 (6 bases). V was trimmed by 0 bases and J by 3 bases, leaving 13 bases between them. CDR3 length equals 16 residues. CDR1 and CDR2 (germline): LGHNA, YNFKEQ. The CDR3: CASSQELLGTTDTQYF. CDR3 sequence (DNA): TGTGCCAGCAGCCAAGAATTACTGGGGACAACAGATACGCAGTATTTT.

This rearrangement joins TRBV19 to TRBJ1-5; the D is unclear. The CDR3 has 14 amino acids. Trimming cost V 4 bases and J 2 bases, with 9 bases left between them. Germline CDR1 LNHDA, CDR2 SQIVND (reference sequence). The CDR3: CASSRARGNQPQHF. CDR3 coding DNA: TGTGCCAGTAGTAGGGCGAGGGGCAATCAGCCCCAGCATTTT.

J is TRBJ1-1 and V is TRBV7-2; no clear D gene. Germline lookup yields CDR1 SGHTA and CDR2 FQGNSA. The germline V and J ends were trimmed by 5 bases and 3 bases, with 16 bases remaining between them. The CDR3 totals 15 residues. This chain's CDR3 is CASSPPSRADTEAFF. DNA of the CDR3: TGTGCCAGCAGCCCTCCTTCAAGGGCGGACACTGAAGCTTTCTTT.

The rearrangement uses TRBV5-4 and TRBJ2-5; 7 bases agree with TRBD1. CDR1 is SGHNT and CDR2 is YYREEE in the germline V gene (reference sequence). V was clipped by 4 bases and J by 3 bases; unmatched bases: 3. The CDR3 extends over 13 amino acids. CDR3 residues: CASSGQDKETQYF. CDR3 sequence (DNA): TGTGCCAGCAGCGGACAGGACAAAGAGACCCAGTACTTC.

Remarks on this clone: A read error may account for a junction end that differs from germline. V gene TRBV14 combines with J gene TRBJ2-7; the D is unclear. Germline V gene data show CDR1 as SGHDN and CDR2 as FVKESK. The CDR3 is made up of 13 amino acids. As DNA, the CDR3 is TGCGCCAGCAGTGCCAGAGTCGACTCCGAGCAGTACTTC. This gives the protein CASSARVDSEQYF.

The chain uses TRBV7-2 and TRBJ2-1; the match to TRBD2 covers 8 bases. This CDR3 is 18 amino acids long. Trimming at V came to 0 bases and at J to 2 bases, leaving 9 bases not matched to a gene. The V gene's germline CDR1 is SGHTA and CDR2 FQGNSA. The CDR3 loop reads CASSLAPPTSETYNEQFF. CDR3 nucleotide sequence: TGTGCCAGCAGCTTAGCCCCACCGACTAGCGAGACCTACAATGAGCAGTTCTTC.

As to this clone: This CDR3 is also generated by other DNA sequences in the sample. The chain recombines TRBV5-1 with TRBJ2-1, with D perhaps given as TRBD1 or TRBD2 (5 bases each). The CDR3 spans 13 residues. Deletions cut 0 bases from V and 5 bases from J, with 6 bases between. Germline V gene sequence: CDR1 SGHRS, CDR2 YFSETQ. For the CDR3, the DNA is TGCGCCAGCAGCTTGGGGGACGACAATGAGCAGTTCTTC. It encodes CASSLGDDNEQFF.

This clone occurred once. The rearrangement uses TRBV5-1 and TRBJ2-7; D may match TRBD1 or TRBD2 (5 bases each). This CDR3 comprises 14 residues. Germline-derived CDR1 and CDR2 are SGHRS and YFSETQ. Trimming cost V 3 bases and J 4 bases, with 14 bases left between them. The CDR3 here is CASSSGTVGYEQYF. The CDR3 DNA follows: TGCGCCAGCAGCTCCGGGACGGTCGGATACGAGCAGTACTTC.